This entry lists 3 T cell receptor beta chains sequenced from one sample in a study of cytomegalovirus exposure and HLA in healthy donors. Data came from immunoSEQ multiplex PCR; TCRdb stores just in-frame clones and leaves some out. Altogether 57,000 or so clones are present, about 95% being singletons, with the ten largest covering under 2.5%. Sequenced: PBMCs. All receptors come from a man younger than 35 in good health and CMV-seronegative.

The V gene is TRBV28, the J gene TRBJ1-2, with 7 bases identical to TRBD1. J gave up 3 bases and V 6 bases, and 16 bases lay outside the gene matches. The CDR3 sequence is 17 residues long. Per the germline V gene, CDR1 is MDHEN and CDR2 is SYDVKM. Here the CDR3 reads CASSLTPTGKRDYGYTF. CDR3 bases: TGTGCCAGCAGCCTGACACCGACAGGGAAAAGGGACTATGGCTACACCTTC.

The chain combines TRBV27 with TRBJ2-7, with TRBD2 identical over 10 bases. V dropped 10 bases and J dropped 6; count of bases not matched to a gene: 12. This CDR3 has 14 residues. Per germline, CDR1 MNHEY and CDR2 SMNVEV (reference sequence). The CDR3 coding sequence is TGTGCCACCCGCAGAGGGACTAGCGACGGCGAGCAGTACTTC. This encodes CATRRGTSDGEQYF.

V gene TRBV4-1 combines with J gene TRBJ1-1, with 8 nucleotides matching TRBD1. Germline CDR1 reads MGHRA; CDR2 reads YSYEKL. With 2 bases clipped from V and 1 base from J, the junction kept 3 bases outside the gene matches. The CDR3 consists of 15 residues. The CDR3 here is CASSQTDRGNTEAFF. In DNA form, the CDR3 reads TGCGCCAGCAGCCAAACCGACAGGGGGAACACTGAAGCTTTCTTT.